This note documents a single T cell receptor (beta chain) sequence. Its cognate antigen is unknown. The ends lost 0 bases at V and 7 bases at J; junction bases unmatched: 6. The CDR3 contains 15 residues. CDR1 SGHNT and CDR2 YYREEE come from the germline V gene (reference sequence). Per the study methods: The detection floor for productive clonotype frequency was 2.59 x 10-5. Clones were sequenced by immunoSEQ multiplex PCR, and TCRdb holds only the in-frame ones, with some missing. V and J calls and clone size are given by that table; D and trimming were obtained from the DNA. This table has 30,000 to 35,000 clones, 85% appearing once. This specimen belongs to a study of STAT5B mutations in CD4+ large granular lymphocyte leukemia. Study-level points and caveats: Patient CD4-sorted repertoires looked more clonal than healthy CD4+ repertoires, even without putative leukemic clones. Compared with healthy controls (2/35), patient top clones favored TRBV06 (8/27).

Source material: CD4+ T cells from blood buffy coats. The receptor was isolated from a human donor in good health. The J gene is TRBJ2-1, the V gene TRBV5-4; TRBD1 matches at 8 bases. CDR3 region: CASSLAGTGSNEQFF. CDR3 DNA sequence: TGTGCCAGCAGCTTGGCGGGGACAGGCTCGAATGAGCAGTTCTTC.